This TCR beta chain was profiled in a study of T cell responses to AZD1222 COVID-19 vaccine. Study findings and constraints: Spike was spanned by vaccine-associated CD4 TCRs, which were dominant at 160-218 and 743-854. Just a handful of AZD1222 recipients tested seropositive at baseline. Most donors were white British and more were female, and clonal diversity was possibly underestimated.

This CDR3 has 14 residues. Germline CDR1 is LGHNA and CDR2 is YSLEER. V gave up 1 base and J gave up 8 bases, with 14 bases separating them. On this clone: What it binds is not known.

The assay was immunoSEQ multiplex PCR, and TCRdb's table has in-frame clones only and misses some. The repertoire includes 150,000 or so clones, 70% to 90% of them detected once, and roughly 4% sits in the top ten. The chain combines TRBV4-3 with TRBJ1-1, with TRBD1 as a possible D gene (6 bases). This TCR derives from an adult who received the MenACWY meningococcal vaccine as a control. Sequencing was performed on peripheral blood, taken 28 days after the second dose of the MenACWY control vaccine. CDR3 bases: TGCGCCAGCAGCCAAGGACCTGGGACATTAGAAGCTTTCTTT. Amino acids: CASSQGPGTLEAFF.